The clone carrying this T cell receptor (beta chain) is a singleton in its sample. Its matching antigen is unknown. This sample stems from a study of cytomegalovirus exposure and HLA in healthy donors. PCR employed 60 Vbeta and 13 Jbeta primers. The repertoire was sequenced with immunoSEQ multiplex PCR; TCRdb's copy has only in-frame clones and lacks some. The sample has approximately 100,000 clones, 55% to 75% seen once; the top ten hold less than 4.5%. Study results and limitations: The study dropped some indistinguishable V segments, TRBV6-2 and TRBV6-3 among them.

Unmatched junction bases numbered 11, after V lost 4 bases and J lost 7 bases. The CDR3 is 16 amino acids. Germline V gene data show CDR1 as SGHDT and CDR2 as YYEEEE. Input material: PBMCs. This rearrangement joins TRBV5-6 to TRBJ2-1; 10 bases line up with TRBD2. The clonotype originates from a young man in good health and CMV-seropositive. The CDR3 loop is CASSPPQRGGFNEQFF. The CDR3 DNA reads TGTGCCAGCAGCCCCCCCCAGCGGGGGGGCTTTAATGAGCAGTTCTTC.